These T cell receptor beta chains were read from a single sample in a study of tumor T cells in aggressive B-cell lymphoma. This table comes from immunoSEQ multiplex PCR, and its TCRdb copy is limited to in-frame clones, with some not included. The profile shows about 9,900 clones, approximately 85% of them singletons. Sequences were obtained from tumor tissue. Source of these receptors: an adult with diffuse large B cell lymphoma. Both conserved end residues are part of each CDR3. D genes are given only for firm matches. Size tells how often a clone was seen (once, few, many) or the class of an expanded clone, and some rows leave it out.

CASSSGGRRGNTEAFF TGTGCCAGCAGCTCAGGGGGGAGAAGAGGGAACACTGAAGCTTTCTTT TRBJ1-1 TRBD1 TRBV7-2 .
CASSSGLAGTTEQFF TGCGCCAGCAGTTCGGGACTAGCGGGAACTACTGAGCAGTTCTTC TRBJ2-1 TRBD2 TRBV5-1 .
CASSYSGREAFF TGTGCCAGCAGTTACTCTGGGAGGGAAGCTTTCTTT TRBJ1-1 . TRBV6-6 few
CASSVGVQGRSGGNTGELFF TGTGCCAGCAGCGTAGGGGTCCAGGGGCGAAGCGGAGGAAACACCGGGGAGCTGTTTTTT TRBJ2-2 . TRBV9 .
CASSWTAYNEQFF TGTGCCAGCAGTTGGACAGCCTACAATGAGCAGTTCTTC TRBJ2-1 . TRBV7-9 .
CASSDRDRYNEQFF TGTGCCAGTTCAGACAGGGATCGCTACAATGAGCAGTTCTTC TRBJ2-1 TRBD1 TRBV19 .
CASSLTAGTANTGELFF TGTGCCAGCAGTTTGACCGCCGGGACAGCGAACACCGGGGAGCTGTTTTTT TRBJ2-2 TRBD1 TRBV27 .
CASSLDGSSYNEQFF TGTGCCAGCAGCTTAGACGGGAGCTCCTACAATGAGCAGTTCTTC TRBJ2-1 . TRBV7-2 .
CAIRDPAGASYEQYF TGTGCCATCAGGGACCCAGCGGGAGCCTCCTACGAGCAGTACTTC TRBJ2-7 TRBD2 TRBV10-3 .
CASSTRGSTGELFF TGTGCCAGCAGTACCCGGGGGAGCACCGGGGAGCTGTTTTTT TRBJ2-2 . TRBV28 .
CASSQQGDYGYTF TGCGCCAGCAGCCAGCAGGGGGACTATGGCTACACCTTC TRBJ1-2 TRBD1 TRBV4-1 .
CASSIGSTTRTQYF TGTGCCAGTAGTATAGGTTCTACCACTAGGACCCAGTACTTC TRBJ2-5 . TRBV19 .
CASSSDTGILPVNTEAFF TGTGCCAGCAGCTCTGATACCGGGATTCTTCCTGTGAACACTGAAGCTTTCTTT TRBJ1-1 . TRBV7-3 .
CASSLRGSGNTIYF TGTGCCAGCAGCTTACGAGGGAGCGGAAACACCATATATTTT TRBJ1-3 . TRBV13 .
CASSVGTSGNNEQFF TGCGCCAGCAGCGTCGGGACTAGCGGGAACAATGAGCAGTTCTTC TRBJ2-1 TRBD2 TRBV5-1 .
CASKGGGSEQFF TGTGCCAGTAAGGGAGGGGGTTCTGAGCAGTTCTTC TRBJ2-1 . TRBV19 few
CASSRRAETQYF TGTGCCAGCTCGAGGAGGGCGGAGACCCAGTACTTC TRBJ2-5 . TRBV7-2 .
CANPAVEQYF TGTGCCAACCCCGCGGTCGAGCAGTACTTC TRBJ2-7 . TRBV7-8 .
CASSIGHRTDTQYF TGTGCCAGTAGTATAGGCCACAGAACAGATACGCAGTATTTT TRBJ2-3 . TRBV19 once
CASSGGVSGANVLTF TGTGCCAGCAGTGGAGGGGTTTCGGGGGCCAACGTCCTGACTTTC TRBJ2-6 . TRBV6-5 .